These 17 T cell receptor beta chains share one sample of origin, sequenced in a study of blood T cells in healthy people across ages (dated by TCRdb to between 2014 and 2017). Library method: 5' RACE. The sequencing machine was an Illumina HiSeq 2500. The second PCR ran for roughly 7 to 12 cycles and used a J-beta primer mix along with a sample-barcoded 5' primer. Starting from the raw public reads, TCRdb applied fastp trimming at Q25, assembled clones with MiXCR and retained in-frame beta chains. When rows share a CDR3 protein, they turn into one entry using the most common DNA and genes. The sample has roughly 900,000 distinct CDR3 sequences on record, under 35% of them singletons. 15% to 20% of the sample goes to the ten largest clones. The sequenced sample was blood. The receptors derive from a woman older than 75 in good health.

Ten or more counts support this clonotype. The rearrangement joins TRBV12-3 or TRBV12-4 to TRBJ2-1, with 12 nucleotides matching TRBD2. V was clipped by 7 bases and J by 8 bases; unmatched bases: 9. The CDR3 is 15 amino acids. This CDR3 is CASTMTSGGIYEQFF. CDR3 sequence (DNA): TGTGCCAGCACCATGACTAGCGGGGGAATCTATGAGCAGTTCTTC.

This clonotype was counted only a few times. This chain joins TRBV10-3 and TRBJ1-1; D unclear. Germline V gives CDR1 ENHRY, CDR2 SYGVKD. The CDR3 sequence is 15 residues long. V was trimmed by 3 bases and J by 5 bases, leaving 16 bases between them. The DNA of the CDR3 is TGTGCCATCAGTGATACGACTCTCCCGGGGACTGAAGCTTTCTTT. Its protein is CAISDTTLPGTEAFF.

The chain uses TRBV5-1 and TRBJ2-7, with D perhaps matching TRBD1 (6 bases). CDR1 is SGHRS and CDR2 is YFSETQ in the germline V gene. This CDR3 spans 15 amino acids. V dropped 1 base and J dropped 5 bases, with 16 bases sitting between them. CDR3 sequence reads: CASSLSGQPTNEQYF. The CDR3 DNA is TGCGCCAGCAGCTTGTCCGGACAGCCCACGAACGAGCAGTACTTC.

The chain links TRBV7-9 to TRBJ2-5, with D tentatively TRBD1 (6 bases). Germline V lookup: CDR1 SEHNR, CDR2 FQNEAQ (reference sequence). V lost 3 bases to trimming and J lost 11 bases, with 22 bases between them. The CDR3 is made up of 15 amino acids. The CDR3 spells CASSFSAGTKNEQYF. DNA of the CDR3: TGTGCCAGCAGCTTTTCGGCAGGGACAAAAAATGAGCAGTACTTC.

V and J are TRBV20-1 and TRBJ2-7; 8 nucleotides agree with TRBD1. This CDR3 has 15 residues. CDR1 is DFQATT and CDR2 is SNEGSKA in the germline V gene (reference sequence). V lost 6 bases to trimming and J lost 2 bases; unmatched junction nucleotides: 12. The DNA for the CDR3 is TGCAGTGCGTCACTTCCGGACAGGGATGCCTACGAGCAGTACTTC. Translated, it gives CSASLPDRDAYEQYF.

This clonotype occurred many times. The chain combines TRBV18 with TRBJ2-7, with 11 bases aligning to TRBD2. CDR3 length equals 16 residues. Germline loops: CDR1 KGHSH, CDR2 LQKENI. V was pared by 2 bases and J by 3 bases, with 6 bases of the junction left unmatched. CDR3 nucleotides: TGTGCCAGCTCACCAACCATGACTAGCGGGAACTACGAGCAGTACTTC. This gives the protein CASSPTMTSGNYEQYF.

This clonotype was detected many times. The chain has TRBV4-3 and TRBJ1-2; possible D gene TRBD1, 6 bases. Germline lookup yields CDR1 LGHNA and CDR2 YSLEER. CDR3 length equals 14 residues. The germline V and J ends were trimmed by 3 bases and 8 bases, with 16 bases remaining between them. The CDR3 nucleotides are TGCGCCAGCAGCCACCACCGGGAAGGGGGAGGCTACACCTTC. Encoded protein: CASSHHREGGGYTF.

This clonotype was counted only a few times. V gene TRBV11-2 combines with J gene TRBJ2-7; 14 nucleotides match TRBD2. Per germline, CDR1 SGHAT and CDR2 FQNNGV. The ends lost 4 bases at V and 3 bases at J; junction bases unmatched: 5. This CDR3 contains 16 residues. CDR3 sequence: CASSSLGLAGDYEQYF. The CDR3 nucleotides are TGTGCCAGCAGCTCCTTGGGACTAGCGGGGGACTACGAGCAGTACTTC.

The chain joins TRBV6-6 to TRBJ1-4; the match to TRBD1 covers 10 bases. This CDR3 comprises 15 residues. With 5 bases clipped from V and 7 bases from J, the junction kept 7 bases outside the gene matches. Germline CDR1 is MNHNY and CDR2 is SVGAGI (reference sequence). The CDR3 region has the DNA TGTGCCAGCAGTCCGGGACAGGGGAAGGCTGAAAAACTGTTTTTT. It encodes CASSPGQGKAEKLFF.

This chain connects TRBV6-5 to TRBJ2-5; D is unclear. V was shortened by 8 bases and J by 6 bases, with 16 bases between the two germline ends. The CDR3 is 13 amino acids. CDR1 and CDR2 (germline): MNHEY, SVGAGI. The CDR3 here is CASLSSPQKTQYF. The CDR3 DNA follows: TGTGCCAGCCTGAGTAGCCCGCAGAAGACCCAGTACTTC.

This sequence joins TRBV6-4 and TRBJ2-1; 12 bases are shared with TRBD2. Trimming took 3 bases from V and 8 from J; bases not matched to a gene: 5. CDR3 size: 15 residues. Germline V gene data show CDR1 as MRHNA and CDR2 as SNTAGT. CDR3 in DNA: TGTGCCAGCAGTGAATCTAGCGGGGGGGCCGATGAGCAGTTCTTC. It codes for CASSESSGGADEQFF.

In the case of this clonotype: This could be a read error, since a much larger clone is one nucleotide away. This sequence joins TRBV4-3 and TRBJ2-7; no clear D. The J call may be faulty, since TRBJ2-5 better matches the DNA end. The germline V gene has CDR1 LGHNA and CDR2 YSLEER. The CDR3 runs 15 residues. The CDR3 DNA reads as TGCGCCAGCAGCCGCTCTTTGGCGAGGCGAGAGACCCAGTACTTC. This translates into CASSRSLARRETQYF.

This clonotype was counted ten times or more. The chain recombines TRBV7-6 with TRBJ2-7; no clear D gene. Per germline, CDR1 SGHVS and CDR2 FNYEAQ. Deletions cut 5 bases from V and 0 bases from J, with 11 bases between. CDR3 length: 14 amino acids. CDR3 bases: TGTGCCAGCAGCCGCGAATCTGGCTCCTACGAGCAGTACTTC. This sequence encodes CASSRESGSYEQYF. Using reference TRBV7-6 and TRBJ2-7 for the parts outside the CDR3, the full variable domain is GAGVSQSPRYKVTKRGQDVALRCDPISGHVSLYWYRQALGQGPEFLTYFNYEAQQDKSGLPNDRFSAERPEGSISTLTIQRTEQRDSAMYRCASSRESGSYEQYFGPGTRLTVT.

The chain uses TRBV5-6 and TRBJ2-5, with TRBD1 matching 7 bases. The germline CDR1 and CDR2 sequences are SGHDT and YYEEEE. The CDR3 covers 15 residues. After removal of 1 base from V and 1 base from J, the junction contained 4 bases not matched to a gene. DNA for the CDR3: TGTGCCAGCAGCTTGAGACAGGGTTCCCAAGAGACCCAGTACTTC. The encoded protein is CASSLRQGSQETQYF.

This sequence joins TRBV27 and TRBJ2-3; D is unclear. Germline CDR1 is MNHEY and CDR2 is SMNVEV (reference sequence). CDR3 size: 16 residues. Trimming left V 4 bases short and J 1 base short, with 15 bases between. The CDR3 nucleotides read TGTGCCAGCAGTTCGGTTGTAGGGTCAGGCACAGATACGCAGTATTTT. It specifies CASSSVVGSGTDTQYF.

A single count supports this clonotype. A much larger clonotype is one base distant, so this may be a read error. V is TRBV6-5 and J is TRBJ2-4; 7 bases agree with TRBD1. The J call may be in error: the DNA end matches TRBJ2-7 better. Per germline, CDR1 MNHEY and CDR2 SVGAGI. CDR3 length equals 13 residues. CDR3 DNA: TGTGCCAGCGGGAACGACAGGGTTCACGAGCAGTACTTC. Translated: CASGNDRVHEQYF.

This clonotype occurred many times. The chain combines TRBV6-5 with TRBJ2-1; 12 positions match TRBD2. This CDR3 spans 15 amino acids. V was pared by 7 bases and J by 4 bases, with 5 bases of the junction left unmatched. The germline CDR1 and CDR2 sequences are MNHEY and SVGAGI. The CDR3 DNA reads TGTGCCAGCACCAGCACTAGCGGGGGGTACAATGAGCAGTTCTTC. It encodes CASTSTSGGYNEQFF.